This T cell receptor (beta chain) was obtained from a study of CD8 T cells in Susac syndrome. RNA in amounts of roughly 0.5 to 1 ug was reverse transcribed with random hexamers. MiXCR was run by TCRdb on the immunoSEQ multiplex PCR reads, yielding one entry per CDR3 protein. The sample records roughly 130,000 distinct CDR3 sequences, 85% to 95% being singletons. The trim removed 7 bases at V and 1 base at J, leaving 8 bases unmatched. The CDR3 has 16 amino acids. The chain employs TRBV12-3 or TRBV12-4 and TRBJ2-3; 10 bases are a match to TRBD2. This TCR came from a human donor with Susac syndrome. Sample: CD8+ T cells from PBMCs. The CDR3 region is CASIPSGGPRTDTQYF. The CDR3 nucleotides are TGTGCCAGCATCCCTAGCGGGGGACCCCGCACAGATACGCAGTATTTT.